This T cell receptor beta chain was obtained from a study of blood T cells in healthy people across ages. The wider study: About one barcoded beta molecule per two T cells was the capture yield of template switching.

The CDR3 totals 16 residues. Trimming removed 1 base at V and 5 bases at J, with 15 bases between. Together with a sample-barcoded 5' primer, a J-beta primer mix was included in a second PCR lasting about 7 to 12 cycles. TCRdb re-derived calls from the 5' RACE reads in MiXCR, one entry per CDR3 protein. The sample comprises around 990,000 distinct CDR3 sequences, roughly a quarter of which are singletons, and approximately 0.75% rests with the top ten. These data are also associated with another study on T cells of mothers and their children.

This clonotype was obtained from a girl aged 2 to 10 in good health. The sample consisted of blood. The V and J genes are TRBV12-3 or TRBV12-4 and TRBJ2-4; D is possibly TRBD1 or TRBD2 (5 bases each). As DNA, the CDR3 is TGTGCCAGCAGTTTAGGTCGCAGGAGAGGGGAAAACATTCAGTACTTC. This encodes CASSLGRRRGENIQYF.